Below, one T cell receptor beta chain is given with its context. This receptor's antigen is unknown. Base quality data are lacking; no much larger clone is found one base away. This entry comes from a study of blood T cells in healthy people across ages (dated by TCRdb to the mid-2010s). General notes on the study: In model experiments, roughly one uniquely barcoded TCR beta cDNA molecule per two T cells was captured by template switching. Using deep sequencing normalized with unique cDNA molecular identifiers, the study measured how TCR beta repertoire diversity changes with age. Using the same blood draw, the study looked at two additional independent replicas of 1 million unique cDNA reads for two donors, one aged 18 to 30 and the other aged 80 or older. To avoid experimental bias, donors of different ages were randomly spread across the sequencing lanes. Donors were grouped into four age groups: young (average approximately 16 years), middle-aged (39), aged (62) and long-lived (just over 80).

The donors were roughly 39 Caucasian individuals from Russia, aged roughly 6 to 100 years, who were systemically healthy. About 10 milliliters of peripheral blood were collected from each donor into EDTA-treated Vacutainer tubes. Ficoll-Paque density-gradient centrifugation was used to isolate PBMCs, with at least 7 million per sample. Trizol reagent was used to extract total RNA from the PBMCs, yielding at least 5.5 micrograms per sample. Naive CD45RAhigh/CD27high T cell percentages were measured by flow cytometry on a PBMC aliquot from every donor. Clipping removes 6 bases from V and 8 bases from J, with 13 as the unmatched junction base count. Its CDR3 holds 16 amino acids, cysteine through phenylalanine. Just the 48-base CDR3 DNA is kept, in frame starting at base 1. Overall study results and their limits: As age increased, observed TCR beta diversity per million T cells dropped in a roughly linear way, and a significant reduction was already evident by age roughly 36. The percentage of naive T cells measured by flow cytometry correlated strongly with observed TCR beta diversity. Conclusive comparison of naive and antigen-experienced compartments was prevented by the profiling of bulk unsorted PBMCs. The long-lived group showed more naive CD4+ T cells, fewer expanded clones and increased TCR diversity than the aged group, suggesting age selection. Because the CMV infection status of the donors was unknown, age-related changes in expanded clonotypes may potentially have been confounded. Estimates of total diversity based on one million sequenced T cells were considered lower bounds and underestimates.

The receptor library was made with 5' RACE. For sequencing, an Illumina HiSeq 2500 was employed. A second 7 to 11 cycle PCR used a sample-barcoded 5' primer and a J-beta primer mix. A template-switch 5' adaptor carrying 12 random nucleotides introduced a unique molecular identifier onto each TCR beta cDNA molecule. At least 2.5 million CDR3-containing paired-end reads were obtained from each sample. First-strand cDNA was synthesized from all RNA with the Mint cDNA synthesis kit, primed by a TRBC-specific oligonucleotide. All cDNA was treated with uracil-DNA glycosylase and then went through a first 18-cycle PCR with the universal primers M1SS and BC2_uni_R. Per the authors' processing: For normalization, 1 million high-quality reads were randomly selected from each sample, with every read carrying a distinct molecular identifier. Reads with shared molecular identifiers were discarded instead of being binned into consensus sequences. MiTCR, run with a Q25 quality threshold and the strictest error-elimination algorithm, handled CDR3 identification, clonotype clustering and error correction. A nonparametric unseen species model with Euler transformation was used to estimate a lower bound on total TCR beta diversity. The raw public data were reprocessed by TCRdb itself: fastp quality trimming at Q25, MiXCR clonotype calling, in-frame beta chains only. CDR3 protein sequences are deduplicated, and each keeps its most common genes and DNA. In this record, the V and J calls reflect TCRdb's handling and not the investigators' own analysis. A total of some 1.5 million distinct CDR3 sequences appear in this sample, about 28% of them only once. The leading ten clones occupy more than 6% of the sample.

The TCR comes from a woman in her twenties or thirties in good health. The V and J genes are TRBV12-3 or TRBV12-4 and TRBJ1-1; 12 bases in the middle match TRBD1. Sample: blood. The CDR3 has the sequence CASSPQSGTGGLEAFF. The DNA sequence follows: TGTGCCAGCAGCCCTCAGTCTGGGACAGGGGGCTTAGAAGCTTTCTTT.